This T cell receptor (beta chain) was identified during a study of cytomegalovirus exposure and HLA in healthy donors. The overall study: Per a later analysis, the 666 first-cohort and some 110 validation repertoires shared one platform. Study-level findings and limits: In vitro testing confirmed a few CMV-associated chains as specific for CMV antigens. Per published reports, the classifier diagnosed cytomegalovirus status with high specificity and sensitivity.

Details on this clone: Its target is not known.

Deletions cut 1 base from V and 9 bases from J, with 4 bases between. Looked up from germline, CDR1 is SEHNR and CDR2 is FQNEAQ (reference sequence). The length of the CDR3 is 11 residues. The donors belonged to the approximately 120-subject validation cohort, separate from the approximately 670-subject first cohort. Here immunoSEQ multiplex PCR was the method, and the copy in TCRdb shows in-frame clones only, minus some. The sample records some 75,000 clones, roughly 96% being singletons. The sequenced material came from PBMCs. This sequence was found in a woman under 30 in good health and CMV-seronegative. The chain couples TRBV7-9 to TRBJ2-1; D call uncertain. The DNA for the CDR3 is TGTGCCAGCAGCTTAGGTAGTGAGCAGTTCTTC. Its protein product is CASSLGSEQFF.